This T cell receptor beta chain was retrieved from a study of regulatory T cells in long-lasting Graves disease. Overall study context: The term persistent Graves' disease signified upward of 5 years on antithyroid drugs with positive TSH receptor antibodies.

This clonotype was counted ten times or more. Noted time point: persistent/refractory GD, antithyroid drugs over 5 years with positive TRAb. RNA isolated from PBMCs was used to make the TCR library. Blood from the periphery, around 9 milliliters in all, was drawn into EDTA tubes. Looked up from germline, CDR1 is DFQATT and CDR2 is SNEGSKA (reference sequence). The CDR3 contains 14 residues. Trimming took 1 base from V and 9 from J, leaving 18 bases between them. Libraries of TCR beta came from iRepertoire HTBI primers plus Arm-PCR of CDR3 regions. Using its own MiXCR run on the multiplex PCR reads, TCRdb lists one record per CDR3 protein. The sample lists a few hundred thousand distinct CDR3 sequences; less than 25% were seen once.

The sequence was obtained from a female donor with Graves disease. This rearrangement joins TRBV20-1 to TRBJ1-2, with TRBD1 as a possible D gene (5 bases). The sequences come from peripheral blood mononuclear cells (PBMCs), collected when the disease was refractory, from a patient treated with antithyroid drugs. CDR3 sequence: CSARVAGRTQSYTF. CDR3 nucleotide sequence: TGCAGTGCTAGAGTGGCAGGGAGGACCCAAAGCTACACCTTC.